The sequence of this T cell receptor beta chain was determined in a study of Ad26.COV2.S vaccination and SARS-CoV-2 variants. The wider study: Participant was drawn from the COV1001 Ad26.COV2.S trial arm.

Broader study findings: Individuals receiving vaccine had higher spike-specific TCR breadth than placebo recipients did.

Indicated treatment: around 19 received Ad26.COV2.S at low or high dose, single or two shots; roughly 5 received placebo; per-sample allocation not given. Sampling happened 63 days after the first vaccine or placebo injection. This CDR3 has 16 residues. Germline CDR1 reads LNHDA; CDR2 reads SQIVND (reference sequence). Trimming shortened V by 3 bases and J by 5 bases, and 17 bases separated the two germline ends. Concerning this clone: Its antigen remains unknown.

Sequencing was performed with immunoSEQ multiplex PCR; in TCRdb, only in-frame clones are kept and a portion is missing. The sample lists about 440,000 clones; about 90% were seen once. Sample: peripheral blood, taken in a trial of Ad26.COV2.S vaccine versus placebo. The clonotype was recovered from a person aged 18-65 years who received the Ad26.COV2.S COVID-19 vaccine or a placebo. V gene TRBV19 combines with J gene TRBJ2-1; maybe TRBD2 (6 bases). Here the CDR3 DNA reads TGTGCCAGTAGTATCCGACAAGCGGGCTCTAACAATGAGCAGTTCTTC. Residues: CASSIRQAGSNNEQFF.